The next 10 T cell receptor beta chains were all read from a single sample in a study of cytomegalovirus exposure and HLA in healthy donors (dated by TCRdb to the late 2010s). The method behind the library was the immunoSEQ multiplex PCR assay. For the multiplex PCR, a mixture combining 60 forward primers for TCR Vbeta segments and 13 reverse primers for TCR Jbeta segments was used. The table was pulled from immuneACCESS by TCRdb, which kept in-frame rearrangements only. Such tables lose some clones; where checked, under half of the loss comes from unresolved V genes, and the rest has no known cause. The sample contains 150,000 to 200,000 clones, 65% to 85% of them found a single time. Roughly 6.3% of the sample belongs to the ten largest clones. Material for sequencing was PBMCs. Receptors originate from a male donor in good health and CMV-seropositive.

The chain carries TRBV21-1 and TRBJ2-3; the table's TRBD2 call for D was not verified on the DNA. TRBV21-1 is a known pseudogene. The CDR3 sequence is 15 residues long. The CDR3 sequence is CASTGTSFALDTQYF. The CDR3 nucleotides are TGTGCCAGCACCGGGACTAGTTTTGCCCTAGATACGCAGTATTTT.

This chain joins TRBV30 and TRBJ2-5; 16 bases map to TRBD2. CDR3 size: 15 residues. Germline CDR1 and CDR2: GTSNPN and SVGIG (reference sequence). Losses at the gene ends were 7 bases for V and 5 bases for J; bases not matched to a gene: 7. CDR3 protein: CAFQGLAGGTETQYF. The CDR3, as DNA: TGTGCCTTCCAGGGACTAGCGGGAGGGACGGAGACCCAGTACTTC.

Remarks on this clone: A read error may produce the germline difference seen at one junction end. The rearrangement joins TRBV27 to TRBJ2-5, with 13 bases matching TRBD2. Per germline, CDR1 MNHEY and CDR2 SMNVEV (reference sequence). The CDR3 is made up of 16 amino acids. The CDR3 nucleotides read TGTGCCAGCAGTTTGTTACTAGCGGGGGGGAAAGAAACCCAGTACTTC. The encoded protein is CASSLLLAGGKETQYF.

J is TRBJ1-2 and V is TRBV6-1; 10 bases line up with TRBD1. Germline CDR1 and CDR2: MNHNS and SASEGT. V shed 0 bases and J 11 bases; nucleotides not matched to a gene: 3. This CDR3 is built from 13 residues. The chain's CDR3 is CASSEARDRGYTF. Here the CDR3 DNA reads TGTGCCAGCAGTGAAGCCCGGGACAGGGGTTACACCTTC.

This rearrangement joins TRBV9 to TRBJ2-2; a possible D gene is TRBD2 (6 bases). Germline V gene lookup returns CDR1 SGDLS and CDR2 YYNGEE. V dropped 4 bases and J dropped 3 bases, with 13 bases sitting between them. The CDR3 is made up of 15 amino acids. DNA of the CDR3: TGTGCCAGCAGCCCCCGGAGGGCAGACACCGGGGAGCTGTTTTTT. Its protein is CASSPRRADTGELFF.

This chain joins TRBV29-1 and TRBJ2-1; a possible D gene is TRBD2 (6 bases). The CDR3 is 15 residues long. Trimming stripped 4 bases from V and 7 bases from J, with 20 bases between. The V gene's germline CDR1 is SQVTM and CDR2 ANQGSEA. The CDR3 is CSVGVRRDPTNEQFF. CDR3 in DNA: TGCAGCGTTGGGGTACGGCGGGACCCTACAAATGAGCAGTTCTTC.

This clone was seen more than once but under ten times. The chain carries TRBV27 and TRBJ2-3; TRBD2 matches 8 bases. The CDR3 extends over 18 amino acids. V was pared by 10 bases and J by 2 bases, with 20 bases of the junction left unmatched. Germline V CDR1 and CDR2: MNHEY, SMNVEV (reference sequence). The CDR3 DNA follows: TGTGCCATCGCGCCTCTACCCCCCCCTAGCGGGTACACAGATACGCAGTATTTT. Translated, it gives CAIAPLPPPSGYTDTQYF.

The chain has TRBV11-2 and TRBJ1-3, with D possibly TRBD1 on 6 matching bases. V shed 3 bases and J shed 6 bases, with 9 bases lying between them. The CDR3 length is 13 residues. Germline lookup yields CDR1 SGHAT and CDR2 FQNNGV. This CDR3 reads CASSLDSLNTIYF. The CDR3 DNA reads TGTGCCAGCAGCTTGGACAGCTTAAACACCATATATTTT.

V and J are TRBV30 and TRBJ1-2, with D hard to call. The CDR3 runs 13 residues. Trimming removed 5 bases from V and 2 bases from J, with 12 bases in between. Per germline, CDR1 GTSNPN and CDR2 SVGIG (reference sequence). CDR3 coding DNA: TGTGCCTGGTCTATTCAGGTAAACTATGGCTACACCTTC. Its translation: CAWSIQVNYGYTF.

The chain combines TRBV10-3 with TRBJ2-7; TRBD2 matches 15 bases. From germline, CDR1 is ENHRY and CDR2 SYGVKD. This CDR3 comprises 15 residues. The ends lost 7 bases at V and 5 bases at J; junction bases unmatched: 6. CDR3 amino acids: CAIMGLAGGLNEQYF. The DNA of the CDR3 is TGTGCCATCATGGGACTAGCGGGAGGTCTAAACGAGCAGTACTTC.